This T cell receptor (beta chain) was sequenced for a study of blood T cells in healthy people across ages. This clonotype was counted a few times. A sample-barcoded 5' primer and a J-beta primer mix were used in a second PCR of roughly 6 to 11 cycles. All cDNA molecules were each tagged by a template-switch adaptor with 12 random nucleotides. Via MiXCR, TCRdb re-called the 5' RACE reads, giving one row per CDR3 protein. The repertoire holds under 700,000 distinct CDR3 sequences, with 24% as singletons. Drawing of peripheral blood yielded 8.5 to 10 milliliters from each donor. The CDR3 runs to 17 residues. Per the germline V gene, CDR1 is SGHTA and CDR2 is FQGNSA. Trimming removed 2 bases at V and 2 bases at J, with 18 bases between. The same data also went into a second study, on T cells of mothers and their children. In that study: Mothers gave over 9.5 million TCR beta CDR3 reads each, and children roughly 3 million each.

Specimen: blood. The sequence came from a boy younger than 18 in good health. The J gene is TRBJ1-2, the V gene TRBV7-2, with a possible D match to TRBD1 (5 bases). CDR3 protein: CASSLNPGPGRNYGYTF. The CDR3 coding sequence is TGTGCCAGCAGCTTAAATCCCGGACCGGGGCGCAACTATGGCTACACCTTC.